What follows are 11 T cell receptor beta chains derived from one specimen sequenced in a study of shared clonotypes between healthy human individuals. Here immunoSEQ multiplex PCR was the method, and the copy in TCRdb shows in-frame clones only, minus some. The table lists 2 million to 3 million clones, approximately 94% of them singletons. The sequencing input was naive CD4+ T cells from PBMCs. The subset denotes: CD45RA+ positively selected. The receptors derive from a man between 18 and 29 years old in good health. Some clones in this sample may be carry-over from other donors' samples.

This clone was observed a single time. Other DNA sequences in this specimen translate into the identical CDR3. The chain links TRBV5-6 to TRBJ2-3, with D possibly being TRBD1 (6 bases). With 2 bases removed from V and 5 bases from J, the gap between germline ends came to 6 bases. The CDR3 length is 12 residues. Germline V CDR1 and CDR2: SGHDT, YYEEEE. The CDR3 reads CASSLQGDTQYF. DNA for the CDR3: TGTGCCAGCAGCTTACAGGGAGATACGCAGTATTTT. The full variable domain, completed using reference TRBV5-6 and TRBJ2-3, is DAGVTQSPTHLIKTRGQQVTLRCSPKSGHDTVSWYQQALGQGPQFIFQYYEEEERQRGNFPDRFSGHQFPNYSSELNVNALLLGDSALYLCASSLQGDTQYFGPGTRLTVL.

The CDR3 loop reads CASSQEGALPTGELFF. In DNA form, the CDR3 reads TGTGCCAGCAGCCAAGAGGGGGCGCTTCCGACCGGGGAGCTGTTTTTT. This chain links TRBV7-9 with TRBJ2-2; 7 positions match TRBD1. Germline values: CDR1 SEHNR, CDR2 FQNEAQ (reference sequence). The CDR3 sequence is 16 residues long. J gave up 5 bases and V 5 bases, and 11 bases lay outside the gene matches.

The rearrangement uses TRBV20-1 and TRBJ1-2; D call uncertain. The CDR3 runs to 11 residues. Germline V gives CDR1 DFQATT, CDR2 SNEGSKA (reference sequence). Between the trimmed V and J ends, which lost 5 bases and 3 bases, there was a span of 7 bases. For the CDR3, the DNA is TGCAGTGCTGGACGGTACTATGGCTACACCTTC. Translating gives CSAGRYYGYTF.

The chain carries TRBV27 and TRBJ1-3; D not certain. The CDR3 loop spans 12 amino acids. Germline CDR1 is MNHEY and CDR2 is SMNVEV (reference sequence). V was clipped by 1 base and J by 16 bases, with 14 bases between them. CDR3 nucleotides: TGTGCCAGCAGTTTATTTTCAGTTCCTATGTATTTT. It encodes CASSLFSVPMYF.

The J gene is TRBJ2-7, the V gene TRBV11-2; D is undetermined. Trimming shortened V by 0 bases and J by 4 bases, and 13 bases separated the two germline ends. The CDR3 is 15 residues long. Per germline, CDR1 SGHAT and CDR2 FQNNGV. CDR3 residues: CASSLDRIGIYEQYF. The CDR3 DNA follows: TGTGCCAGCAGCTTAGATCGGATAGGGATTTACGAGCAGTACTTC.

The chain recombines TRBV15 with TRBJ2-3; 8 bases are a match to TRBD1. CDR1 is LNHNV and CDR2 is YYDKDF in the germline V gene (reference sequence). The CDR3 contains 17 residues. V was pared by 0 bases and J by 6 bases, with 11 bases of the junction left unmatched. CDR3 region: CATSRDQGALGSDTQYF. In DNA, the CDR3 is TGTGCCACCAGCAGAGATCAGGGGGCTCTAGGTTCGGATACGCAGTATTTT.

The chain combines TRBV28 with TRBJ2-7; 9 bases fit TRBD2. The V segment lost 5 bases and the J segment 2 bases; nucleotides outside the gene matches: 10. Germline V gene data show CDR1 as MDHEN and CDR2 as SYDVKM. The CDR3 sequence is 16 residues long. The CDR3 region is CASSRKRAGGAYEQYF. The CDR3 DNA sequence: TGTGCCAGCAGTAGAAAAAGAGCGGGAGGAGCCTACGAGCAGTACTTC.

The chain employs TRBV7-2 and TRBJ2-3; 7 bases map to TRBD1. Germline values: CDR1 SGHTA, CDR2 FQGNSA. The V gene end was trimmed by 1 base and the J gene end by 3 bases; junction bases not matched to a gene: 4. CDR3 size: 15 residues. The CDR3 loop is CASSLVNRGTDTQYF. The DNA for the CDR3 is TGTGCCAGCAGCTTAGTTAACAGGGGAACAGATACGCAGTATTTT.

V usage is TRBV7-8 and J usage is TRBJ2-1; possible D gene TRBD2, 5 bases. V lost 1 base to trimming and J lost 0 bases, with 13 bases between them. Germline V gene lookup returns CDR1 SGHVS and CDR2 FQNEAQ. There are 17 residues in the CDR3. CDR3: CASSLVFSGVSYNEQFF. DNA of the CDR3: TGTGCCAGCAGCTTAGTGTTCAGCGGAGTCTCCTACAATGAGCAGTTCTTC.

This sequence joins TRBV6-5 and TRBJ2-7; D not resolved. The CDR3 length is 12 residues. Germline loops: CDR1 MNHEY, CDR2 SVGAGI. V gave up 6 bases and J gave up 2 bases, with 8 bases separating them. The CDR3 loop is CASRRRTYEQYF. For the CDR3, the DNA is TGTGCCAGCAGACGAAGGACCTACGAGCAGTACTTC.

The sample holds one count of this clone. CDR3 region: CASSQEYGIGTDTQYF. The CDR3 bases are TGCGCCAGCAGCCAAGAATACGGGATAGGCACAGATACGCAGTATTTT. V gene TRBV4-3 combines with J gene TRBJ2-3; TRBD2 might be the D (5 bases). V shed 0 bases and J shed 1 base, with 11 bases lying between them. The CDR3 consists of 16 residues. Germline CDR1 and CDR2: LGHNA and YSLEER.